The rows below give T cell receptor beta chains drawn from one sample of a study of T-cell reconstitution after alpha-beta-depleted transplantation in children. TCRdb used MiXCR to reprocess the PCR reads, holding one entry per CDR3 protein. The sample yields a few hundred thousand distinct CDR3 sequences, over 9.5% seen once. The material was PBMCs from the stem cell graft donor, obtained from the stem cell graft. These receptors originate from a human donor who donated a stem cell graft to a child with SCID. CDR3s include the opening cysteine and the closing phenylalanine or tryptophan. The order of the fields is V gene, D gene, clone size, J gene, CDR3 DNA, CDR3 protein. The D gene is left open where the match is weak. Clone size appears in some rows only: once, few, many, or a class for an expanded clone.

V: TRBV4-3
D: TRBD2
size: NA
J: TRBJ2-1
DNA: TGCGCCAGCAGCCACGGACTAGGTGACCATGAGCAGTTCTTC
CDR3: CASSHGLGDHEQFF

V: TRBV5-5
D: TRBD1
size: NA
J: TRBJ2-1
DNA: TGTGCCAGCAGCGGTCCCGGGACAGGGAACAATGAGCAGTTCTTC
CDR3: CASSGPGTGNNEQFF

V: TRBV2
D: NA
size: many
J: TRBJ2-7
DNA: TGTGCCAGCAGTGAAGGTGCGCGGTACTACGAGCAGTACTTC
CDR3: CASSEGARYYEQYF

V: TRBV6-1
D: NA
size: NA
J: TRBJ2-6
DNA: TGTGCCAGCAGCCCGGGGGCCTCTGGGGCCAACGTCCTGACTTTC
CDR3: CASSPGASGANVLTF

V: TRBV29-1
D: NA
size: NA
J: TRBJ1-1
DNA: TGCAGCGGTGGTGGGACGGTGAACACTGAAGCTTTCTTT
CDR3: CSGGGTVNTEAFF

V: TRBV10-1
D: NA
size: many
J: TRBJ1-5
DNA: TGCGCCAGCAGTGCGTACAGGGACCCCAATCAGCCCCAGCATTTT
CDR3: CASSAYRDPNQPQHF

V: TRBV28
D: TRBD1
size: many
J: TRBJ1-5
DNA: TGTGCCAGCAGTCCCCGGACAGGGGCTGGCAATCAGCCCCAGCATTTT
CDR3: CASSPRTGAGNQPQHF

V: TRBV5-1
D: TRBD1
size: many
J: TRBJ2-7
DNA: TGCGCCAGCAGCCCGGGACAGGGGGCCTTCGTTTACGAGCAGTACTTC
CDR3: CASSPGQGAFVYEQYF

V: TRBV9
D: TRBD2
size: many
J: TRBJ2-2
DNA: TGTGCCAGCAGCGTCGGGGGGGGGTATACCGGGGAGCTGTTTTTT
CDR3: CASSVGGGYTGELFF

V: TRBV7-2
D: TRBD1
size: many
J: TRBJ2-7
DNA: TGTGCCAGCAGCGGAATGACAGGGGGCGTAAACGAGCAGTACTTC
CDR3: CASSGMTGGVNEQYF

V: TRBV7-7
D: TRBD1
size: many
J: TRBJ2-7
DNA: TGTGCCAGCAGCTTCCGACAGGGCCACGAGCAGTACTTC
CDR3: CASSFRQGHEQYF

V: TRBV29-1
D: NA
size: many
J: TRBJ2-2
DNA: TGCAGCGTTCGACAGGCTGACACCGGGGAGCTGTTTTTT
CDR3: CSVRQADTGELFF

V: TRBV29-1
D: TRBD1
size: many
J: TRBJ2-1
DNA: TGCAGCGTTGATGGACAGGGGGATTACAATGAGCAGTTCTTC
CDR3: CSVDGQGDYNEQFF

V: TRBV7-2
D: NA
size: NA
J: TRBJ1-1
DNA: TGTGCCAGCAGCCTTCAGGGTGGGCAGGCGAACACTGAAGCTTTCTTT
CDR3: CASSLQGGQANTEAFF

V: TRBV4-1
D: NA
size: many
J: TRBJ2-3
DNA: TGCGCCAGCAGCCTTGATCCCGCCCTGGGCGATACGCAGTATTTT
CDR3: CASSLDPALGDTQYF

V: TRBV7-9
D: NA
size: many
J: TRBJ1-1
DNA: TGTGCCAGCAGCCTCAGGGAGGCTGAAGCTTTCTTT
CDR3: CASSLREAEAFF

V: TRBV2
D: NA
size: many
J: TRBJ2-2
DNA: TGTGCCAGCGGAGGGGACACCGGGGAGCTGTTTTTT
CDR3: CASGGDTGELFF

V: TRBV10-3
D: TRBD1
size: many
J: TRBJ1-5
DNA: TGTGCCATCAGTGAGCTTGGACAGGGCAGCAATCAGCCCCAGCATTTT
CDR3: CAISELGQGSNQPQHF

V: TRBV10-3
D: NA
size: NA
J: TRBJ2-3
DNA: TGTGCCATCAGTTGGGGGGGCCCCGCAGATACGCAGTATTTT
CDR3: CAISWGGPADTQYF

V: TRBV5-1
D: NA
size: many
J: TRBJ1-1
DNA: TGCGCCAGCAGCTTGGTGGGGGGGTTCACTGAAGCTTTCTTT
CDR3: CASSLVGGFTEAFF

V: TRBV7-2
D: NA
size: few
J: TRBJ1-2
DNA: TGTGCCAGCAGCTTAGCTCTGGGGGCTAACTATGGCTACACCTTC
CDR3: CASSLALGANYGYTF

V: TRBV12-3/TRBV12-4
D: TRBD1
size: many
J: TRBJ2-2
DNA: TGTGCCAGCAGTTTCATAGGACAGGGGGCGAATGGGGAGCTGTTTTTT
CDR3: CASSFIGQGANGELFF

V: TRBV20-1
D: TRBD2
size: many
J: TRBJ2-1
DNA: TGCAGTGCTAGAGATCCGACTAGCGGGGGGGGCCGAAAATCCTACAATGAGCAGTTCTTC
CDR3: CSARDPTSGGGRKSYNEQFF

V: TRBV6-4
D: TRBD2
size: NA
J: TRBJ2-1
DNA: TGTGCCAGCAGTGACTCGATTAGCGGGGGGGCCAATGAGCAGTTCTTC
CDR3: CASSDSISGGANEQFF

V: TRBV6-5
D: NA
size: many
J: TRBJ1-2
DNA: TGTGCCACCTTCAGGGTTAACTATGGCTACACCTTC
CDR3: CATFRVNYGYTF

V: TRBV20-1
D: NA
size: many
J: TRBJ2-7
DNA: TGCAGTGCTACCTCCGGGGCATCCTACGAGCAGTACTTC
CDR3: CSATSGASYEQYF

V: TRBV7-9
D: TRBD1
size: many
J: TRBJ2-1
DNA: TGTGCCAGCAGCTCCGGAGGAGACAGGGTTACTATCCATGAGCAGTTCTTC
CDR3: CASSSGGDRVTIHEQFF

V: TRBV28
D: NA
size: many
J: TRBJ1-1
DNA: TGTGCCAGCAGTTTCATCAGAGGGGGAGGAGTGTACACTGAAGCTTTCTTT
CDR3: CASSFIRGGGVYTEAFF

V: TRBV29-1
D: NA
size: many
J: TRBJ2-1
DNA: TGCAGCGTTCGACCTGCCTACAATGAGCAGTTCTTC
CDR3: CSVRPAYNEQFF

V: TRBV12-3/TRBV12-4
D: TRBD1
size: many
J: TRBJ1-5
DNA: TGTGCCAGCAGTTTTAGCCAAACAGGGGCTTTTAGTCCCCAGCATTTT
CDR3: CASSFSQTGAFSPQHF

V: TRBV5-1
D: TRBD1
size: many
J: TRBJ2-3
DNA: TGCGCCAGCACCCCGCGAGGACAGGGGGCGGATACGCAGTATTTT
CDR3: CASTPRGQGADTQYF

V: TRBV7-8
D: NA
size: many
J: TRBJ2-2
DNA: TGTGCCAGCAGCCTTACCAGGGCGAACACCGGGGAGCTGTTTTTT
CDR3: CASSLTRANTGELFF

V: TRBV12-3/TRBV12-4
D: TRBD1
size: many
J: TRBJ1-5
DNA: TGTGCCAGCAGGCGGGACAGCGGGAATCAGCCCCAGCATTTT
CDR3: CASRRDSGNQPQHF